A selection of T cell receptor beta chains follows, all from one sample in a study of shared clonotypes between healthy human individuals. Produced via immunoSEQ multiplex PCR; TCRdb's table is partial and in-frame only. The table shows over 850,000 clones, with around three quarters occurring only once. Sequenced input: memory CD4+ T cells from PBMCs. The origin of the receptors is a man aged 18 to 30 in good health. Some clones in this sample may be carry-over from other donors' samples. Each CDR3 is given with its conserved first and last residue. The D gene is left open where the match is weak. The size field is filled for only some rows; it gives once, few, many or a size class.

clone_size j_call d_call v_call cdr3_aa cdr3_nt
- TRBJ2-2 - TRBV2 CASSEEGLTNTGELFF TGTGCCAGCAGTGAAGAGGGACTCACGAACACCGGGGAGCTGTTTTTT
- TRBJ1-5 - TRBV2 CASSEQGRGNQPQHF TGTGCCAGCAGTGAACAAGGTAGGGGGAATCAGCCCCAGCATTTT
- TRBJ2-5 TRBD2 TRBV18 CASSANLGGMQETQYF TGTGCCAGCTCAGCCAACCTCGGGGGGATGCAAGAGACCCAGTACTTC
- TRBJ2-2 TRBD2 TRBV6-1 CASLEREGFTGELFF TGTGCCAGCCTCGAGAGGGAGGGTTTTACCGGGGAGCTGTTTTTT
many TRBJ2-5 TRBD2 TRBV25-1 CASSARGAGGKETQYF TGTGCCAGCAGTGCCCGGGGGGCGGGAGGGAAAGAGACCCAGTACTTC
- TRBJ1-2 - TRBV28 CASRESSGATYGYTF TGTGCCAGCAGAGAGAGCAGCGGGGCGACTTATGGCTACACCTTC
many TRBJ1-2 - TRBV6-1 CASSESAGAHYGYTF TGTGCCAGCAGTGAGTCCGCAGGGGCGCACTATGGCTACACCTTC
- TRBJ2-3 - TRBV9 CASSVRGFIGSTDTQYF TGTGCCAGCAGCGTACGGGGTTTCATAGGTAGCACAGATACGCAGTATTTT
- TRBJ1-4 - TRBV7-9 CASSSGVGGRGEKLFF TGTGCCAGCAGCTCCGGTGTCGGGGGCCGGGGTGAAAAACTGTTTTTT
- TRBJ2-1 TRBD2 TRBV6-5 CASRRNPAGGYEQFF TGTGCCAGCAGACGAAATCCAGCGGGAGGGTATGAGCAGTTCTTC
- TRBJ2-1 - TRBV2 CASTRDYNEQFF TGTGCCAGCACCAGGGACTACAATGAGCAGTTCTTC
- TRBJ2-3 TRBD2 TRBV25-1 CASSEFRGGSDTQYF TGTGCCAGCAGTGAATTTCGGGGGGGGTCAGATACGCAGTATTTT
many TRBJ2-7 TRBD1 TRBV28 CAIGGQFPYEQYF TGTGCCATAGGGGGACAGTTTCCTTACGAGCAGTACTTC
- TRBJ2-7 - TRBV2 CASSFGDPADEQYF TGTGCCAGCAGTTTCGGGGACCCTGCCGACGAGCAGTACTTC
- TRBJ1-2 - TRBV28 CASSFQTNYGYTF TGTGCCAGCAGTTTTCAAACTAACTATGGCTACACCTTC
- TRBJ2-5 - TRBV9 CASSVSSSQETQYF TGTGCCAGCAGCGTGTCTAGCTCTCAAGAGACCCAGTACTTC
- TRBJ1-4 - TRBV28 CASSPSGVVGEKLFF TGTGCCAGCAGTCCTTCGGGGGTGGTCGGTGAAAAACTGTTTTTT
- TRBJ2-4 TRBD1 TRBV15 CATSRDWDRDKLGAKNIQYF TGTGCCACCAGCAGAGATTGGGACAGGGACAAGTTGGGAGCCAAAAACATTCAGTACTTC
- TRBJ2-1 - TRBV4-2 CASSLAVGTGGDEQFF TGTGCCAGCAGCTTGGCCGTGGGGACTGGAGGGGATGAGCAGTTCTTC
- TRBJ2-5 TRBD2 TRBV2 CASSVRGEGTQYF TGTGCCAGCAGTGTGCGAGGGGAGGGGACCCAGTACTTC
- TRBJ2-1 - TRBV5-1 CASSQDSSYNEQFF TGCGCCAGCAGCCAGGACAGTTCCTACAATGAGCAGTTCTTC
- TRBJ2-5 TRBD2 TRBV5-1 CASRPTGRSGETQYF TGCGCCAGCAGGCCCACCGGGAGGTCGGGGGAGACCCAGTACTTC
few TRBJ2-3 - TRBV20-1 CSARPPGLQYF TGCAGTGCTAGACCACCGGGACTTCAGTATTTT
many TRBJ1-5 - TRBV27 CASSVLSGQPQHF TGTGCCAGCAGTGTTCTGTCTGGGCAGCCCCAGCATTTT
- TRBJ2-1 TRBD1 TRBV9 CASSVRAGTVYNEQFF TGTGCCAGCAGCGTGAGAGCCGGGACAGTGTACAATGAGCAGTTCTTC
few TRBJ1-1 - TRBV29-1 CSVEDAQGRYGEAFF TGCAGCGTTGAAGATGCGCAGGGAAGGTACGGTGAAGCTTTCTTT
- TRBJ1-1 - TRBV7-9 CASSPRTVNTEAFF TGTGCCAGCAGCCCGAGGACAGTGAACACTGAAGCTTTCTTT
- TRBJ2-2 - TRBV6-5 CASSTVKGIGELFF TGTGCCAGCAGTACCGTTAAGGGAATCGGGGAGCTGTTTTTT